This T cell receptor beta chain appears in the sequencing data of a study of blood T cell repertoires in COVID-19. In the original processing: Scientists estimated how many nucleated cells there were by amplifying reference gene primers. Clones were read by immunoSEQ multiplex PCR, and TCRdb kept only the in-frame ones, dropping some. V, J and clone size are taken as reported in that table, and D and trimming were inferred from the DNA itself. Found here are 200,000 to 250,000 clones, around 89% of them singletons; the top ten hold less than 15%. Germline-derived CDR1 and CDR2 are LGHDT and YNNKEL (reference sequence). V trimming: 4 bases; J trimming: 4 bases; junction bases outside the gene matches: 7. The CDR3 loop spans 15 amino acids. The study drew participants aged about 18 to 95 years from under 30 US areas. Which cohort a participant joined came from the clinical history participants gave. In the 2 weeks before study entry, exposed participants met a COVID-19 case, which was PCR-confirmed or clinician-diagnosed.

The chain has TRBV3-1 (or the pseudogene TRBV3-2) and TRBJ1-5; 7 bases align to TRBD1. The material sequenced was PBMCs or T cells enriched from blood (not recorded which). This TCR was sampled from a man aged 25 to 45 who had been exposed to COVID-19. CDR3 coding DNA: TGTGCCAGCAGCCTTAACAGGGGACCAAATCAGCCCCAGCATTTT. Translated: CASSLNRGPNQPQHF.